Listed here are 8 T cell receptor beta chains from one sample, sequenced in a study of metastatic and nonmetastatic thyroid tumors (dated by TCRdb to between 2020 and 2021). Library method: PCR. The sample was run on an Illumina HiSeq 4000. TCRdb trimmed the raw reads at Q25, called clones with MiXCR and kept productive beta chains. This sample comprises approximately 38,000 clones, roughly a quarter of them detected only once. The top ten clones comprise about 8.9% of the sample. None of the patients had been given any treatment before thyroid surgery. The sequenced sample was blood. Receptors were obtained from a female donor with papillary thyroid cancer or a benign thyroid nodule (not recorded which). Some clones in this sample may be carry-over from other donors' samples.

J is TRBJ2-7 and V is TRBV5-4, with D uncertain. Germline-derived CDR1 and CDR2 are SGHNT and YYREEE (reference sequence). The length of the CDR3 is 15 residues. V was clipped by 0 bases and J by 6 bases, with 16 bases between them. CDR3: CASSLETSGPTEQYF. For the CDR3, the DNA is TGTGCCAGCAGCTTGGAGACTTCCGGCCCTACCGAGCAGTACTTC.

This clone appeared a few times. V gene TRBV6-1 combines with J gene TRBJ2-1; TRBD2 might be the D (6 bases). The germline V and J ends were trimmed by 6 bases and 8 bases, with 20 bases remaining between them. Germline CDR1 MNHNS, CDR2 SASEGT. The CDR3 extends over 15 amino acids. CDR3 sequence: CASSEEGAFMDEQFF. DNA for the CDR3: TGTGCCAGCAGCGAGGAGGGAGCGTTCATGGATGAGCAGTTCTTC.

This clone was picked up many times. This chain connects TRBV5-1 to TRBJ2-7; no firm D call. V was shortened by 0 bases and J by 2 bases, with 6 bases between the two germline ends. Looked up from germline, CDR1 is SGHRS and CDR2 is YFSETQ. CDR3 length equals 13 residues. For the CDR3, the DNA is TGCGCCAGCAGCTTGGCAGGCCCCTACGAGCAGTACTTC. Amino acids: CASSLAGPYEQYF.

This clone was detected only a few times. The V and J genes are TRBV5-1 and TRBJ2-5; D not certain. The CDR3 runs 16 residues. The V and J ends lost 0 bases and 3 bases respectively, with 15 bases between them. Germline CDR1 and CDR2: SGHRS and YFSETQ. The DNA for the CDR3 is TGCGCCAGCAGCTTGGCCGTATCGTGGTCGAAAGAGACCCAGTACTTC. It specifies CASSLAVSWSKETQYF.

This chain uses TRBV4-1 with TRBJ1-2, with 7 bases fitting TRBD1. J lost 3 bases, V lost 1 base, and 2 bases had no gene match. The V gene's germline CDR1 is MGHRA and CDR2 YSYEKL. The CDR3 totals 14 residues. CDR3: CASSQVGTDYGYTF. CDR3 sequence (DNA): TGCGCCAGCAGCCAAGTGGGGACAGACTATGGCTACACCTTC.

Regarding this clone: A read error may explain this, as a much larger clone is one base away. V and J are TRBV15 and TRBJ2-3, with D unresolved. CDR3 size: 19 residues. The germline V gene encodes CDR1 LNHNV and CDR2 YYDKDF (reference sequence). CDR3 nucleotides: TGTGCCACCATCAGAGATTCCCCGCGCGCTGGGTCTGTCACAGATACGCAGTATTTT. Protein product: CATIRDSPRAGSVTDTQYF.

CDR3 residues: CASSFRDTNEQFF. The DNA for the CDR3 is TGTGCCAGCAGTTTCCGGGACACCAATGAGCAGTTCTTC. The V call is TRBV12-3 or TRBV12-4, the J call TRBJ2-1; weak D call: TRBD1 (6 bases). V was trimmed by 3 bases and J by 6 bases, leaving 9 bases between them. The CDR3 contains 13 residues.

This chain links TRBV2 with TRBJ2-7; D remains ambiguous. In germline, CDR1 is SNHLY, CDR2 FYNNEI. The CDR3 is 13 residues long. Trimming removed 6 bases at V and 6 bases at J, with 15 bases between. The CDR3 DNA sequence: TGTGCCAGCAGCAAGGACCAGACCGCCGAGCAGTACGTC. This gives the protein CASSKDQTAEQYV.